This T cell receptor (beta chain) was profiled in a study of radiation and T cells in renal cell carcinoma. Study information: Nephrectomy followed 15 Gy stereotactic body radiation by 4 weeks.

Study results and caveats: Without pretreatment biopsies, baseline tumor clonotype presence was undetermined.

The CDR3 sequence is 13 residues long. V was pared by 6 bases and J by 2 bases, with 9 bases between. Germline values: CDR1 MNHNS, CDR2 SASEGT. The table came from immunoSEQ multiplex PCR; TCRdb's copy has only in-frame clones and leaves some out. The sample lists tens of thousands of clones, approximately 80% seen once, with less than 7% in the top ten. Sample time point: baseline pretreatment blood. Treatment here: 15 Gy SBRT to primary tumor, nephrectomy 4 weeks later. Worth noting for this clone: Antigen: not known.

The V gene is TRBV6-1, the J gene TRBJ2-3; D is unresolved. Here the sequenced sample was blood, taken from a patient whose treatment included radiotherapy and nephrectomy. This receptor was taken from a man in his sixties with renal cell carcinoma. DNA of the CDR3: TGTGCCAGCAGAGATGGGCTCACAGATACGCAGTATTTT. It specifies CASRDGLTDTQYF.